These T cell receptor beta chains were read from a single sample in a study of blood T cell repertoires in COVID-19. Clones were read by immunoSEQ multiplex PCR, and TCRdb kept only the in-frame ones, dropping some. The sample consists of roughly 100,000 clones, 65% to 90% of them appearing once. Sequenced: peripheral blood. All receptors come from a woman aged 80 or older with acute or convalescent COVID-19. CDR3s include the opening cysteine and the closing phenylalanine or tryptophan. Fields, in order: D gene, V gene, clone size, J gene, CDR3 DNA, CDR3 protein. The D gene is left open where the match is weak. The size entry is marked missing in some rows and otherwise reads once, few, many or a size class.

TRBD1	TRBV5-6	.	TRBJ2-1	TGTGCCAGCAGCTTGTTTACAGGGGAGAGGAATGAGCAGTTCTTC	CASSLFTGERNEQFF
TRBD2	TRBV2	.	TRBJ2-4	TGTGCCAGCAGTGAAGAGGAGGCGGGAGGCATTCAGTACTTC	CASSEEEAGGIQYF
.	TRBV5-6	.	TRBJ1-1	TGTGCCAGCAGCTTGGGAGGGAATACTGAAGCTTTCTTT	CASSLGGNTEAFF
TRBD1	TRBV27	.	TRBJ2-1	TGTGCCAGCAGTTTAGCCGGGACAGGGCTCTACAATGAGCAGTTCTTC	CASSLAGTGLYNEQFF
.	TRBV19	.	TRBJ1-1	TGTGCCAGTAGTATAGGTTCTTCGAACACTGAAGCTTTCTTT	CASSIGSSNTEAFF
.	TRBV4-1	.	TRBJ2-1	TGCGCCAGCAGCCAAGGCAGCTACAATGAGCAGTTCTTC	CASSQGSYNEQFF
.	TRBV27	.	TRBJ1-1	TGTGCCAGCAGGTACCGGGACACCACTGAAGCTTTCTTT	CASRYRDTTEAFF
.	TRBV5-1	.	TRBJ2-5	TGCGCCAGCAGCTTCCAAAATAGAGACCAAGAGACCCAGTACTTC	CASSFQNRDQETQYF
.	TRBV5-1	once	TRBJ2-2	TGCGCCAGCAGCGAGGTTTTCACCGGGGAGCTGTTTTTT	CASSEVFTGELFF
TRBD1	TRBV29-1	.	TRBJ2-7	TGCAGCGTGCGGAGTACAGGGGGCGACGAGCAGTACTTC	CSVRSTGGDEQYF
TRBD2	TRBV10-3	.	TRBJ2-1	TGTGCCATCAGTGAGGGACTAGCGGGAGTCAATGAGCAGTTCTTC	CAISEGLAGVNEQFF
TRBD2	TRBV27	once	TRBJ2-3	TGTGCCAGCAAGAGCGGGGGGGTCACAGATACGCAGTATTTT	CASKSGGVTDTQYF
.	TRBV6-1	.	TRBJ2-1	TGTGCCAGCAGTGAACTAGGGGCTGAGCAGTTCTTC	CASSELGAEQFF
.	TRBV6-5	.	TRBJ2-2	TGTGCCAGCAGTTACCTGCTAGATTTTACCGGGGAGCTGTTTTTT	CASSYLLDFTGELFF
.	TRBV24-1	.	TRBJ2-3	TGTGCCACCAGTGATTTTACAAGGGGCCGAGGCACAGATACGCAGTATTTT	CATSDFTRGRGTDTQYF
TRBD2	TRBV7-6	.	TRBJ2-5	TGTGCCAGCAGCGTCAGCGGGGGGAGAGGAGAGACCCAGTACTTC	CASSVSGGRGETQYF
TRBD2	TRBV5-1	.	TRBJ2-1	TGCGCCAGCAGCGATAGCGGGGGGGGTTACAATGAGCAGTTCTTC	CASSDSGGGYNEQFF
TRBD2	TRBV5-1	.	TRBJ2-1	TGCGCCAGCAGGGGGAGCGGGGGGCCCTACAATGAGCAGTTCTTC	CASRGSGGPYNEQFF
TRBD1	TRBV27	.	TRBJ1-6	TGTGCCAGCAGGGTGCAGGGGGGATCACCCCTCCACTTT	CASRVQGGSPLHF
.	TRBV7-3	once	TRBJ2-1	TGTGCCAGCAGCTTAAGGGCTAGCGTCAATGAGCAGTTCTTC	CASSLRASVNEQFF
.	TRBV5-1	.	TRBJ1-2	TGCGCCAGCAGCTCCAAACCGGGGGCTAACTATGGCTACACCTTC	CASSSKPGANYGYTF
.	TRBV11-2	.	TRBJ2-1	TGTGCCAGCAGCTTAGTTGTGGAGCAGCCGTTCTTC	CASSLVVEQPFF
.	TRBV19	.	TRBJ1-4	TGTGCCAGTAGGGCAATAGGGGGTAATGAAAAACTGTTTTTT	CASRAIGGNEKLFF
.	TRBV3-1/TRBV3-2	.	TRBJ2-7	TGTGCCAGCAGCCGATCGACTAGGTGGCACTTC	CASSRSTRWHF
TRBD1	TRBV16	few	TRBJ2-2	TGTGCCAGCAGCCAACGGGACAGGCGGTGGGAGCTGTTTTTT	CASSQRDRRWELFF
TRBD2	TRBV14	.	TRBJ2-7	TGTGCCAGCAGCCAAGAAACTAGGGGAATGGGACTAGCGGGGGCCCCGATGTACTTC	CASSQETRGMGLAGAPMYF
TRBD1	TRBV10-3	.	TRBJ2-3	TGTGCCATCAGTGCAAGACAGGGGGCAGGCACAGATACGCAGTATTTT	CAISARQGAGTDTQYF
.	TRBV19	.	TRBJ2-3	TGTGCCAGTAGTATTTGGCTCCCAGCAGGGAATACGCAGTATTTT	CASSIWLPAGNTQYF
.	TRBV2	.	TRBJ2-7	TGTGCCAGCAGGGGAGCGGGCCTGCCCTACGAGCAGTACTTC	CASRGAGLPYEQYF
TRBD1	TRBV15	.	TRBJ1-1	TGTGCCACCAGCAGGGGAAGGGGACAGACGAACACTGAAGCTTTCTTT	CATSRGRGQTNTEAFF
TRBD1	TRBV19	.	TRBJ1-5	TGTGCCAGTAGTGCCTCACAGGGGGATAGGTGGAATCAGCCCCAGCATTTT	CASSASQGDRWNQPQHF
.	TRBV10-3	few	TRBJ1-2	TGTGCCATCAGTGAGACTAATTATGGCTACACCTTC	CAISETNYGYTF
TRBD2	TRBV30	.	TRBJ2-1	TGTGCCTGGAGTGTTGGCGCGGGGGGACCAAGGGAGCAGTTCTTC	CAWSVGAGGPREQFF
.	TRBV28	.	TRBJ1-5	TGTGCCAGCAGTTTATTTCGGCAGCCCCAGCATTTT	CASSLFRQPQHF
.	TRBV20-1	.	TRBJ1-1	TGCAGTGCTAGTAAACAGATGAACACTGAAGCTTTCTTT	CSASKQMNTEAFF
.	TRBV28	.	TRBJ2-7	TGTGCCAGCAGCTCCCCTCCCTACGAGCAGTACTTC	CASSSPPYEQYF
TRBD1	TRBV10-3	.	TRBJ1-2	TGTGCCATCAGTGGGGGGACAGCCTATGGCTACACCTTC	CAISGGTAYGYTF
.	TRBV6-5	.	TRBJ1-1	TGTGCCAGCAGACCTGGCGGGGTCGGGGGCACTGAAGCTTTCTTT	CASRPGGVGGTEAFF
.	TRBV29-1	.	TRBJ2-7	TGCAGCGTTGCACAGGGTTACGAGCAGTACTTC	CSVAQGYEQYF
.	TRBV20-1	.	TRBJ1-2	TGCAGTGCCCCACCCCCGGGTGGCTACACCTTC	CSAPPPGGYTF
.	TRBV11-3	.	TRBJ2-7	TGTGCCAGCGGTCGAGGGTGGAGGGAAGAGGGCTCCTACGAGCAGTACTTC	CASGRGWREEGSYEQYF
TRBD1	TRBV7-8	.	TRBJ1-1	TGTGCCAGCAGCAACGGACAGGGCGGCACTGAAGCTTTCTTT	CASSNGQGGTEAFF
TRBD2	TRBV6-5	.	TRBJ2-3	TGTGCCAGCAGTTCGGGACTAGCGGGGGTCACAGATACGCAGTATTTT	CASSSGLAGVTDTQYF
TRBD1	TRBV27	.	TRBJ1-4	TGTGCCAGCCGGGCAAGACAGGGCGGAACTAATGAAAAACTGTTTTTT	CASRARQGGTNEKLFF
.	TRBV30	.	TRBJ1-1	TGTGCCTGGGCTACAGGGAGAGGAACTGAAGCTTTCTTT	CAWATGRGTEAFF
TRBD2	TRBV10-3	.	TRBJ2-1	TGTGCCATAAGCGGGGGGAACTACAATGAGCAGTTCTTC	CAISGGNYNEQFF
TRBD1	TRBV5-1	few	TRBJ2-3	TGCGCCAGCAGCTCAGGGGGCGGGACAACAGATACGCAGTATTTT	CASSSGGGTTDTQYF
TRBD1	TRBV6-6	.	TRBJ2-7	TGTGCCAGCAGGAGTGGGGACAGAGGAGTCTACGAGCAGTACTTC	CASRSGDRGVYEQYF
TRBD1	TRBV5-6	.	TRBJ2-1	TGTGCCAGCAGCCTGGGACAGGTAACCTACAATGAGCAGTTCTTC	CASSLGQVTYNEQFF
.	TRBV3-1/TRBV3-2	.	TRBJ2-5	TGTGCCAGCAGCCGACGTACGGGAGAGACCCAGTACTTC	CASSRRTGETQYF
.	TRBV3-1/TRBV3-2	.	TRBJ1-4	TGTGCCAGCAGCCACAGGGGAACTAATGAAAAACTGTTTTTT	CASSHRGTNEKLFF
TRBD1	TRBV6-1	.	TRBJ1-2	TGTGCCAGCAGTGATCGTGGACAGGGTAACTATGGCTACACCTTC	CASSDRGQGNYGYTF
TRBD1	TRBV9	.	TRBJ1-1	TGTGCCAGCAGCGTGGACAGGGGTTCTGAAGCTTTCTTT	CASSVDRGSEAFF
.	TRBV3-1/TRBV3-2	.	TRBJ1-1	TGTGCCAGCAGCCAAGATGGAGGAGGGCGGGGGAACACTGAAGCTTTCTTT	CASSQDGGGRGNTEAFF
TRBD1	TRBV5-1	once	TRBJ1-4	TGCGCCAGCAGCTTGCTACAGGGGAGGGAAAAACTGTTTTTT	CASSLLQGREKLFF